The T cell receptor beta chain under discussion was sequenced for a study of cytomegalovirus exposure and HLA in healthy donors. Overall study: A later analysis reported the same platform for the 100 to 150 validation repertoires and the approximately 640 first-cohort repertoires.

Study results and caveats: Cytomegalovirus status was reportedly diagnosed by the classifier with high specificity and sensitivity. Cytomegalovirus-associated status was assigned to 164 TCR beta chains. Rare TCR sequences predominated, though certain public TCRs were found in many donors.

CDR1 and CDR2 (germline): SNHLY, FYNNEI. This CDR3 has 14 amino acids. Trimming removed 6 bases from V and 7 bases from J, with 18 bases in between. Here immunoSEQ multiplex PCR was the method, and the copy in TCRdb shows in-frame clones only, minus some. This sample carries 150,000 to 250,000 clones, roughly 82% of them seen once, and the ten largest clones take roughly an eighth. Points on this clone: Its antigen is unknown.

This clonotype originated in a woman aged 25 to 45 in good health and CMV-seropositive. This rearrangement joins TRBV2 to TRBJ1-2; D remains unclear. Sequenced material: PBMCs. This chain's CDR3 is CASSGATGFIGYTF. The CDR3 bases are TGTGCCAGCAGCGGAGCCACGGGGTTCATTGGCTACACCTTC.